Listed here is a single T cell receptor (beta chain). Antigen specificity is unknown. This sample stems from a study of chemoradiotherapy in HPV16-positive cancers. Study outcomes and limitations: The functional HPV-specific definition rests on just a couple of HPV16-positive patients. During treatment, candidate HPV-specific clones and E7-related motifs expanded in tumor.

Profiling relied on immunoSEQ multiplex PCR, and the TCRdb table lists in-frame clones only, not all of them. The sample carries under 8,500 clones, around 88% recorded once. This CDR3 region has 16 residues. Between the trimmed V and J ends, which lost 4 bases and 1 base, there was a span of 16 bases. Germline CDR1 and CDR2: SGHDT and YYEEEE. Over chemoradiotherapy, repertoires were sampled more than once. The clonotype was recovered from a human donor with HPV-associated anogenital cancer. Here the sequenced sample was blood, taken from a patient who underwent chemoradiotherapy. The rearrangement uses TRBV5-6 and TRBJ2-3; D uncertain. In nucleotides, the CDR3 is TGTGCCAGCAGCCCAGTGAGTGCGTGGGGCACAGATACGCAGTATTTT. This encodes CASSPVSAWGTDTQYF. The full variable domain, in which reference TRBV5-6 and TRBJ2-3 provide the parts outside the CDR3, is DAGVTQSPTHLIKTRGQQVTLRCSPKSGHDTVSWYQQALGQGPQFIFQYYEEEERQRGNFPDRFSGHQFPNYSSELNVNALLLGDSALYLCASSPVSAWGTDTQYFGPGTRLTVL.